Presented here are 3 T cell receptor beta chains from one specimen sequenced in a study of cytomegalovirus exposure and HLA in healthy donors. Primers included in the PCR were 60 Vbeta and 13 Jbeta primers. Data came from immunoSEQ multiplex PCR; TCRdb stores just in-frame clones and leaves some out. Of about 160,000 clones in the sample, roughly 83% are singletons; the top ten hold 3.5%. Material for sequencing was PBMCs. These receptors all come from a human donor in good health.

Here the CDR3 DNA reads TGTGCCAGCAGTTTATCCGGGACAGGGGTGACCGAGCAGTACTTC. Translation gives CASSLSGTGVTEQYF. The chain uses TRBV27 and TRBJ2-7; 10 bases are a match to TRBD1. The CDR3 loop spans 15 amino acids. Trimming cost V 0 bases and J 6 bases; bases outside gene matches: 5. The germline V gene encodes CDR1 MNHEY and CDR2 SMNVEV (reference sequence).

This chain links TRBV27 with TRBJ2-7; TRBD1 might be the D (6 bases). Germline assignment: CDR1 MNHEY and CDR2 SMNVEV (reference sequence). The CDR3 length is 15 residues. V shed 5 bases and J shed 4 bases, with 18 bases lying between them. CDR3 sequence reads: CASSPRQERGYEQYF. The CDR3 nucleotides are TGTGCCAGCAGTCCCCGACAGGAACGCGGGTACGAGCAGTACTTC.

The J gene is TRBJ1-1, the V gene TRBV12-5, with 8 bases fitting TRBD1. Germline trimming cut 2 bases from V and 6 bases from J; bases unmatched to any gene: 14. There are 17 residues in the CDR3. Germline-derived CDR1 and CDR2 are LGHNT and FRNRAP. CDR3 DNA sequence: TGTGCTAGTGGTTTGCCAAACCCCGGACAGGGAATATCTGAAGCTTTCTTT. Its translation is CASGLPNPGQGISEAFF.